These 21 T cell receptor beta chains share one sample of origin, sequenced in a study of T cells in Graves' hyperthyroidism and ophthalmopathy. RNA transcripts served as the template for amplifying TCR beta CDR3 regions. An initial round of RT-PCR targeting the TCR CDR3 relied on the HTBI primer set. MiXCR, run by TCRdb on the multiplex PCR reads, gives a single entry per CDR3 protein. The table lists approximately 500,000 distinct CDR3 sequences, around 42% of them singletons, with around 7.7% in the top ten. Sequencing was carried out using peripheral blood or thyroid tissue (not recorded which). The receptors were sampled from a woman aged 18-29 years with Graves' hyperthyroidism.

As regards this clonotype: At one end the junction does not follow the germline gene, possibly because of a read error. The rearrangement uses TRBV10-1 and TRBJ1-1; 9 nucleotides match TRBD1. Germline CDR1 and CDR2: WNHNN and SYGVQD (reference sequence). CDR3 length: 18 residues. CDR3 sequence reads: CAIRDPGQGWGGNTEAFF. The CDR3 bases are TGTGCCATCAGGGATCCGGGACAGGGATGGGGGGGGAACACTGAAGCTTTCTTT.

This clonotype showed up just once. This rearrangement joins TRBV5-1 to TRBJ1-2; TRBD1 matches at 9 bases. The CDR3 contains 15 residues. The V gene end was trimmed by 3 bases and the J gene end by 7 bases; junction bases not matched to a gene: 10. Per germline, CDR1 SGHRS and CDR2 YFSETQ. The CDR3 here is CASSSSGTGIGGYTF. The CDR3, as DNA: TGCGCCAGCAGCTCCTCCGGGACAGGGATAGGTGGCTACACCTTC.

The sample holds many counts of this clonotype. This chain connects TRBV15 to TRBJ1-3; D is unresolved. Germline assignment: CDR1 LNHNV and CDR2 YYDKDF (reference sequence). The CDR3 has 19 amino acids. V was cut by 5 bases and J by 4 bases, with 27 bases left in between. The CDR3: CATSGFKSTGSMRGNTIYF. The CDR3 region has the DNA TGTGCCACCAGCGGCTTCAAATCGACGGGATCCATGAGGGGAAACACCATATATTTT.

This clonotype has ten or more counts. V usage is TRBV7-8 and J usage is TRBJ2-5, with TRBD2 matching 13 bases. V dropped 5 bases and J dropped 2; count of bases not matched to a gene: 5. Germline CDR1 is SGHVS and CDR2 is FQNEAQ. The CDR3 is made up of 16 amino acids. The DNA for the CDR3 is TGTGCCAGCAGCCTGGGACTAGCGGGAACACAAGAGACCCAGTACTTC. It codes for CASSLGLAGTQETQYF.

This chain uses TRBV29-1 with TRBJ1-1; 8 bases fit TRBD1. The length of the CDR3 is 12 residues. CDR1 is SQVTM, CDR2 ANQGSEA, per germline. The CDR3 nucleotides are TGCAGTGAGGACAGGGTAGGCACTGAAGCTTTCTTT. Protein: CSEDRVGTEAFF. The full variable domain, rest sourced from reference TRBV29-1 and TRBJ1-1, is SAVISQKPSRDICQRGTSLTIQCQVDSQVTMMFWYRQQPGQSLTLIATANQGSEATYESGFVIDKFPISRPNLTFSTLTVSNMSPEDSSIYLCSEDRVGTEAFFGQGTRLTVV.

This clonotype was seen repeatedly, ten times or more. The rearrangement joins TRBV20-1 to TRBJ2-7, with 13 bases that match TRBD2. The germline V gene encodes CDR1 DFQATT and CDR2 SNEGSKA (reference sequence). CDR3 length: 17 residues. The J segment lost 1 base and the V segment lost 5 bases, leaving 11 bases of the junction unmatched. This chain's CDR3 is CSAAPGTSGASSYEQYF. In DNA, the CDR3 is TGCAGTGCTGCCCCGGGGACTAGCGGGGCTTCATCCTACGAGCAGTACTTC.

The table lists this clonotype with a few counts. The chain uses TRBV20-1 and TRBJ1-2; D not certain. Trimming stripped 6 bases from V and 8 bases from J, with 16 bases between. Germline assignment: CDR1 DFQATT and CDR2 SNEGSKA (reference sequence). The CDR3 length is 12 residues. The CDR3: CSAINGEVGYTF. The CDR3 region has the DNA TGCAGTGCCATTAACGGGGAAGTGGGCTACACCTTC.

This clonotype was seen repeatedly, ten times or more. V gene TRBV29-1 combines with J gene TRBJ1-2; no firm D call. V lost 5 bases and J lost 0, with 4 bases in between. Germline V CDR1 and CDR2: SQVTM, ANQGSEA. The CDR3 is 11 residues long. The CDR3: CSVTSNYGYTF. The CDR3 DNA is TGCAGCGTTACTTCTAACTATGGCTACACCTTC.

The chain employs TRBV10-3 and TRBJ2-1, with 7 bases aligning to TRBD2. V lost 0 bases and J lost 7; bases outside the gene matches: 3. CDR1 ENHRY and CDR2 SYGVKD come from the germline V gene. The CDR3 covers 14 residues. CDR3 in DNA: TGTGCCATCAGTGAGTCGTCGGGGGGAAATGAGCAGTTCTTC. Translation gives CAISESSGGNEQFF.

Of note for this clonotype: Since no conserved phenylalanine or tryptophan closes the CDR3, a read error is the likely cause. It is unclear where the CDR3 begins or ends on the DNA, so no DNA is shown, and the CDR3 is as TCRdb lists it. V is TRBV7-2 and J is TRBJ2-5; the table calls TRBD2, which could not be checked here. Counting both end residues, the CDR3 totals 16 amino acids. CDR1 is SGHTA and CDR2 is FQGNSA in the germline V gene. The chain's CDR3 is CASSLVPGPSPLHFGN.

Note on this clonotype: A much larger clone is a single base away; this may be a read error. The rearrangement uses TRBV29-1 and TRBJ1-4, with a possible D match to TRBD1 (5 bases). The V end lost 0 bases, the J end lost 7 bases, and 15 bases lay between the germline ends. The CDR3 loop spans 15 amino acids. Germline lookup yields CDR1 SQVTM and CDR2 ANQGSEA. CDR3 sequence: CSVEDSGVAGEKLFF. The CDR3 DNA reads TGCAGCGTTGAAGATTCGGGGGTGGCGGGTGAAAAACTGTTTTTT. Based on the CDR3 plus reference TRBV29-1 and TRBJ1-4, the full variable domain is SAVISQKPSRDICQRGTSLTIQCQVDSQVTMMFWYRQQPGQSLTLIATANQGSEATYESGFVIDKFPISRPNLTFSTLTVSNMSPEDSSIYLCSVEDSGVAGEKLFFGSGTQLSVL.

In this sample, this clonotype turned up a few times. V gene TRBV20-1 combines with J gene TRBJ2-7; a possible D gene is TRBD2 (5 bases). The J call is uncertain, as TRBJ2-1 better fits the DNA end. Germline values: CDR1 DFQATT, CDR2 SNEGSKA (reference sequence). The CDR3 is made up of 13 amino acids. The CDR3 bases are TGCAGTGCTAGAGGTGGCGGGCCAAGGGAGCAGTTCTTC. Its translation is CSARGGGPREQFF.

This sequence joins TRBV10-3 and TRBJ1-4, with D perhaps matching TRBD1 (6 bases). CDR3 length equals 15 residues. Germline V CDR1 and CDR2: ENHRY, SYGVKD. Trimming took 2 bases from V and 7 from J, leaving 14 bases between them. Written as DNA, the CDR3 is TGTGCCATCAGTGAGGGCGTCGGGGGCTTTGAAAAACTGTTTTTT. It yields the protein CAISEGVGGFEKLFF.

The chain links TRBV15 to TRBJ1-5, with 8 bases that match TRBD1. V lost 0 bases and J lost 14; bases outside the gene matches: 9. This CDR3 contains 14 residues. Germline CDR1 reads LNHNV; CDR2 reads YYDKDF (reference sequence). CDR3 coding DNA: TGTGCCACCAGCAGAGATAACAGGGGGATCTACGAGCATTTT. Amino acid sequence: CATSRDNRGIYEHF.

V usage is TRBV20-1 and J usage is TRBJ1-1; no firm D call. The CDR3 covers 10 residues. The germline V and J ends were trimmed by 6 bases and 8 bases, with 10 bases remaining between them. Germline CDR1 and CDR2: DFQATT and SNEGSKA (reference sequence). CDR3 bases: TGCAGTGCCTTAGGGTGGGAAGCTTTCTTT. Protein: CSALGWEAFF.

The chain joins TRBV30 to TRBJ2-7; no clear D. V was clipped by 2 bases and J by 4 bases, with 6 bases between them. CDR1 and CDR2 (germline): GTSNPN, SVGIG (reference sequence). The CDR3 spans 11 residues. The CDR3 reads CAWSYGYEQYF. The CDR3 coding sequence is TGTGCCTGGAGTTACGGGTACGAGCAGTACTTC.

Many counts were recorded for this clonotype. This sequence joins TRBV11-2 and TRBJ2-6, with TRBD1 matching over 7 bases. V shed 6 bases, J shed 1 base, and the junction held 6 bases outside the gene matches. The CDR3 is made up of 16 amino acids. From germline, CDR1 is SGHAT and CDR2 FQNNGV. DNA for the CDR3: TGTGCCAGCAGTTTTGCAGGGGGATCTGGGGCCAACGTCCTGACTTTC. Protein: CASSFAGGSGANVLTF.

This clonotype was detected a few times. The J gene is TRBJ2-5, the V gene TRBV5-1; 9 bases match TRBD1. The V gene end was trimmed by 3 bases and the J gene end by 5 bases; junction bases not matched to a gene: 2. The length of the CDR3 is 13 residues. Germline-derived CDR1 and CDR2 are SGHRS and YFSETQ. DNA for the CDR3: TGCGCCAGCAGCTGGACAGGGGTCGAGACCCAGTACTTC. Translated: CASSWTGVETQYF.

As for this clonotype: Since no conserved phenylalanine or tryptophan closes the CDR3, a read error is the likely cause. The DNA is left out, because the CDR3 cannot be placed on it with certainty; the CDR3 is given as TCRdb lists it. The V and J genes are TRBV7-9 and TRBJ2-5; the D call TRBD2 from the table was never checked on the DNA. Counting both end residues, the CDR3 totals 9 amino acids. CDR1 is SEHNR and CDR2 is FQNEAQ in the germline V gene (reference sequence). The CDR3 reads CASSYLGTS.

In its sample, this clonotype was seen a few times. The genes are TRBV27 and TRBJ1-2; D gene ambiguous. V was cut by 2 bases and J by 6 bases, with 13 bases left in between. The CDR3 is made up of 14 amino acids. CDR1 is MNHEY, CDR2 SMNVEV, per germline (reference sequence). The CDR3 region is CASSLTPTRDGYTF. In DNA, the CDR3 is TGTGCCAGCAGTTTAACACCCACTAGGGATGGCTACACCTTC.

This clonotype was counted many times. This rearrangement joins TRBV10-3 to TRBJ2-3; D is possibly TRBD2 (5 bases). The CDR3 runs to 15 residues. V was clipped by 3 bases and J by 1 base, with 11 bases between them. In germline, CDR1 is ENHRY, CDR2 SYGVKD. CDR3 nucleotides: TGTGCCATCAGTGATGCGGAGGCAGGCACAGATACGCAGTATTTT. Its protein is CAISDAEAGTDTQYF.